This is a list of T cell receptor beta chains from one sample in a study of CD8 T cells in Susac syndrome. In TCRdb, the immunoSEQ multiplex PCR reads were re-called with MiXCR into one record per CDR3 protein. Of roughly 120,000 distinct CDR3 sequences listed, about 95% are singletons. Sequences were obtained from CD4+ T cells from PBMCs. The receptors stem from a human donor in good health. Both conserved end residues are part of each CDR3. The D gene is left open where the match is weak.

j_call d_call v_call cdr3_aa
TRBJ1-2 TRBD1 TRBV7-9 CASSSDRAYGYTF
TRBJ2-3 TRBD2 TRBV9 CASSVVGGTTNTQYF
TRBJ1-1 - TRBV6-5 CASSRSTEAFF
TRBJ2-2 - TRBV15 CATSRPTEGGELFF
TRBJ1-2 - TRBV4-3 CASSQERTQDPVYGYTF
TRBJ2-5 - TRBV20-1 CSARPIMGAQETQYF
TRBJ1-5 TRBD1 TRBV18 CASSSQGAINQPQHF
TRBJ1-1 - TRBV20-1 CSAREGYTEAFF
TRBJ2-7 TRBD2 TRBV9 CASSVYPSGSYEQYF
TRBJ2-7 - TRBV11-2 CASSLALDYYEQYF
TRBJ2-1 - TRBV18 CASSPGRLAYNEQFF
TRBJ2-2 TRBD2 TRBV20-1 CSANLAGGGTGELFF
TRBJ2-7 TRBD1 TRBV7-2 CASSSTGPYEQYF
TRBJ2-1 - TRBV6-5 CASSSSRSSYNEQFF
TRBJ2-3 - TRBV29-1 CSVETTDTQYF
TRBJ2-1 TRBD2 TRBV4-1 CASSPIGTSVYNEQFF
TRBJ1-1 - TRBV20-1 CSALGTSNTEAFF
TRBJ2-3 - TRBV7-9 CASSLDPYWRGTDTQYF
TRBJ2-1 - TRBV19 CASKKGQAELF
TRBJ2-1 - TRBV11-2 CASSLPGGGIYEQFF
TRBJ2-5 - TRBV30 CAWSVTGSETQYF
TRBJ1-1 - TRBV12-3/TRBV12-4 CASKGTENTEAFF